This entry features one T cell receptor (beta chain) sequence. The target antigen is unknown. This specimen belongs to a study of shared clonotypes between healthy human individuals. General observations from the study: Since donors were few, the genetic and exposure-history diversity represented was limited.

The protocol was immunoSEQ multiplex PCR, while the TCRdb copy is restricted to in-frame clones and leaves out a portion. The sample includes about half a million clones, 65% to 80% of them seen just once. The CDR3 length is 13 residues. Trimming took 10 bases from V and 5 from J; bases not matched to a gene: 8. Germline assignment: CDR1 MDHEN and CDR2 SYDVKM. Source material: PBMCs. The rearrangement joins TRBV28 to TRBJ1-1, with 9 bases lining up with TRBD1. This clonotype was sampled from a woman aged 40 to 50 in good health. Some clones in this sample may be carry-over from other donors' samples. The CDR3: CATEGQGWTEAFF. The CDR3 bases are TGTGCCACTGAGGGACAGGGTTGGACTGAAGCTTTCTTT. Full variable domain (outside the CDR3, taken from reference TRBV28 and TRBJ1-1): DVKVTQSSRYLVKRTGEKVFLECVQDMDHENMFWYRQDPGLGLRLIYFSYDVKMKEKGDIPEGYSVSREKKERFSLILESASTNQTSMYLCATEGQGWTEAFFGQGTRLTVV.